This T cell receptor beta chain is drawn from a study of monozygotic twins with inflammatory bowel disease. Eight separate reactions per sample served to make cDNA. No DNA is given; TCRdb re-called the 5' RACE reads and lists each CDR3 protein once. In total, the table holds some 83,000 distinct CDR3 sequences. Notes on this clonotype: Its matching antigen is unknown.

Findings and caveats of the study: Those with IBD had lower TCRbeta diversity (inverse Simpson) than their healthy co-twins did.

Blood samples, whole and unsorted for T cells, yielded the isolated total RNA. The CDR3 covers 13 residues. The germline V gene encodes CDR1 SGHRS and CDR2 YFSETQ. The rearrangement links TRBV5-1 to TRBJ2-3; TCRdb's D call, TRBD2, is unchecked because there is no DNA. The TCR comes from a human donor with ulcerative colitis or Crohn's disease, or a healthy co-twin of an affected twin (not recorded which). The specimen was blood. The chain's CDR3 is CASSQDLTDTQYF.